These T cell receptor beta chains were read from a single sample in a study of cytomegalovirus exposure and HLA in healthy donors. The data were produced by immunoSEQ multiplex PCR, yet TCRdb's version contains in-frame clones alone and is incomplete. Altogether around 90,000 clones are present, around 76% being singletons, with the ten largest covering roughly 0.6%. The sample comprised PBMCs. These TCRs come from a man aged 30-40 years in good health and CMV-seronegative. Each CDR3 is given with its conserved first and last residue. A D gene is named only where the DNA matches it firmly. The size entry is marked missing in some rows and otherwise reads once, few, many or a size class.

CDR3aa	abundance	d_gene	v_gene
CASSLVENEQFF	-	-	TRBV7-2
CSVVEGQHFYGYTF	-	TRBD1	TRBV29-1
CASSLGPSEPQHF	-	-	TRBV9
CASSLVGSFMNTEAFF	-	-	TRBV7-2
CASRQGTDRNSPLHF	once	TRBD1	TRBV5-4
CASSLGAGIYNEQFF	-	TRBD2	TRBV5-1
CASSASGTSTDTQYF	-	TRBD2	TRBV5-1
CSTQSGGQPQHF	once	-	TRBV29-1
CASSISSGRAGEQFF	-	TRBD2	TRBV19
CATRNYGYTF	-	-	TRBV6-1
CASSTGTGITRGTEAFF	-	TRBD1	TRBV18
CASSSYRKNTGELFF	-	-	TRBV13
CASSGRTGRGNQPQHF	-	TRBD1	TRBV7-8
CASSQGPGGQETQYF	once	TRBD2	TRBV4-3
CASSPTVQETQYF	-	-	TRBV7-8
CASSYAHRGARSEQFF	-	TRBD1	TRBV6-5
CASSLSSTGGLPYEQYF	-	-	TRBV27
CASSLGGTGTVNYGYTF	-	TRBD1	TRBV7-9
CASSLGTGGSSGYTF	-	-	TRBV5-6
CAISDSRTGAYTEAFF	-	TRBD1	TRBV10-3
CASSQGDIRDQPQHF	-	-	TRBV4-2
CASSYSMTGRGYTF	few	TRBD1	TRBV6-6
CASSLLAGGPYEQFF	-	TRBD2	TRBV7-2
CASSSSQGFSEAFF	-	-	TRBV28
CASTSSRDRGPVYGYTF	-	TRBD1	TRBV27
CASRISGYTDTQYF	-	TRBD2	TRBV25-1
CSVDGPGWETQYF	-	-	TRBV29-1